Included here is one TCR beta chain sequence, with context. The entry originates in a study of OX40 agonist ivuxolimab in advanced cancers. Assay used: immunoSEQ multiplex PCR; TCRdb lists only in-frame clones, some missing. The table has 45,000 to 55,000 clones, approximately 88% seen once. Germline values: CDR1 LNHNV, CDR2 YYDKDF (reference sequence). Between the trimmed V and J ends, which lost 3 bases and 5 bases, there was a span of 15 bases. The CDR3 has 15 residues. The sample here was CD4+ or CD8+ T cells sorted from blood, taken in a trial of the OX40 agonist ivuxolimab. The TCR sequence derives from an adult with an advanced solid tumor such as melanoma, head and neck, liver or kidney cancer. The gene calls are TRBV15 and TRBJ2-3; D tentatively reads TRBD1 or TRBD2 (6 bases each). CDR3 nucleotides: TGTGCCACCAGCAGCCCAGACAGGCGGGGAGATACGCAGTATTTT. Protein product: CATSSPDRRGDTQYF.